The 19 T cell receptor beta chains listed next were all sequenced from one sample in a study of shared clonotypes between healthy human individuals. Some clones are missing from TCRdb's copy, which holds only in-frame ones; the method was immunoSEQ multiplex PCR. The table includes some 2,500,000 clones, 85% to 95% detected once. The sample was naive CD4+ T cells from PBMCs. Stated subset: CD45RA+ positively selected. The origin of the receptors is a man between 18 and 35 years old in good health. Some clones in this sample may be carry-over from other donors' samples.

The chain combines TRBV7-9 with TRBJ2-7; D possibly corresponds to TRBD2 (6 bases). V lost 5 bases, J lost 4 bases, and 12 bases lay in between. This CDR3 is 13 amino acids long. Germline CDR1 and CDR2: SEHNR and FQNEAQ (reference sequence). The chain's CDR3 is CASSDRGVYEQYF. In nucleotides, the CDR3 is TGTGCCAGCAGCGACCGCGGGGTATACGAGCAGTACTTC.

In regard to this clone: Other DNA sequences in the same sample also yield this CDR3. The rearrangement joins TRBV7-2 to TRBJ2-5; 7 nucleotides align to TRBD2. The germline CDR1 and CDR2 sequences are SGHTA and FQGNSA. After removal of 2 bases from V and 4 bases from J, the junction contained 4 bases not matched to a gene. This CDR3 is 14 amino acids long. For the CDR3, the DNA is TGTGCCAGCAGCTTAAGACTAGCTGGAGAGACCCAGTACTTC. Its protein product is CASSLRLAGETQYF.

This clone turned up a few times. The rearrangement uses TRBV9 and TRBJ2-2; tentatively, D is TRBD1 (6 bases). This CDR3 region has 13 residues. The V end lost 4 bases, the J end lost 5 bases, and 9 bases lay between the germline ends. The germline CDR1 and CDR2 sequences are SGDLS and YYNGEE. The CDR3 DNA is TGTGCCAGCAGCATACAGGGAACCGGGGAGCTGTTTTTT. It codes for CASSIQGTGELFF.

V gene TRBV11-2 combines with J gene TRBJ1-3; D not resolved. CDR3 length: 13 residues. Per germline, CDR1 SGHAT and CDR2 FQNNGV. The germline V and J ends were trimmed by 6 bases and 4 bases, with 10 bases remaining between them. As DNA, the CDR3 is TGTGCCAGCAGACGTACGGGAGGAAACACCATATATTTT. It codes for CASRRTGGNTIYF.

As to this clone: The sample holds other DNA sequences that translate to the same CDR3. The chain joins TRBV5-6 to TRBJ2-7; no reliable D call. The germline V gene has CDR1 SGHDT and CDR2 YYEEEE. This CDR3 contains 11 residues. V lost 3 bases, J lost 3 bases, and 4 bases lay in between. The CDR3 reads CASSSIYEQYF. The CDR3 DNA reads TGTGCCAGCAGCTCGATCTACGAGCAGTACTTC.

The J gene is TRBJ2-3, the V gene TRBV28; TRBD2 aligns across 8 bases. Germline lookup yields CDR1 MDHEN and CDR2 SYDVKM. After removal of 6 bases from V and 2 bases from J, the junction contained 13 bases not matched to a gene. The CDR3 runs to 17 residues. For the CDR3, the DNA is TGTGCCAGCAGAACGGGGGGGGCTAGCGGTTACACAGATACGCAGTATTTT. This gives the protein CASRTGGASGYTDTQYF.

The chain is built from TRBV12-5 and TRBJ2-5; no definite D call. V was shortened by 6 bases and J by 10 bases, with 12 bases between the two germline ends. Germline V CDR1 and CDR2: LGHNT, FRNRAP. The CDR3 runs to 11 residues. CDR3 residues: CASGWGDGQYF. DNA for the CDR3: TGTGCTAGTGGATGGGGTGATGGCCAGTACTTC. The full variable domain, rest sourced from reference TRBV12-5 and TRBJ2-5, is DARVTQTPRHKVTEMGQEVTMRCQPILGHNTVFWYRQTMMQGLELLAYFRNRAPLDDSGMPKDRFSAEMPDATLATLKIQPSEPRDSAVYFCASGWGDGQYFGPGTRLLVL.

On this clone: One junction end disagrees with the germline gene, perhaps due to a read error. The genes are TRBV18 and TRBJ2-1; 7 bases are a match to TRBD2. Germline CDR1 is KGHSH and CDR2 is LQKENI. This CDR3 spans 12 amino acids. CDR3 region: CASSPPSGTGIF. CDR3 DNA sequence: TGTGCCAGCTCACCACCAAGCGGGACGGGGATCTTC.

This chain uses TRBV4-1 with TRBJ1-1, with D perhaps TRBD1 (6 bases). This CDR3 has 15 amino acids. Deletions cut 1 base from V and 2 bases from J, with 11 bases between. Germline loops: CDR1 MGHRA, CDR2 YSYEKL. For the CDR3, the DNA is TGCGCCAGCAGCCAAGTAGTGACAGGCAACACTGAAGCTTTCTTT. This sequence encodes CASSQVVTGNTEAFF.

J is TRBJ2-7 and V is TRBV15; D not certain. The V end was cut by 0 bases, the J end by 4 bases, with 10 bases between. The CDR3 runs to 14 residues. Germline V lookup: CDR1 LNHNV, CDR2 YYDKDF (reference sequence). Here the CDR3 reads CATSREFGVYEQYF. The CDR3 nucleotides read TGTGCCACCAGCAGAGAGTTCGGAGTTTACGAGCAGTACTTC.

This clone was detected only once. This chain uses TRBV5-1 with TRBJ2-5, with 7 bases matching TRBD2. Germline V gene lookup returns CDR1 SGHRS and CDR2 YFSETQ. The CDR3 covers 15 residues. Trimming removed 0 bases from V and 3 bases from J; junction bases left unmatched: 5. This CDR3 is CASSLGFAGEETQYF. The CDR3 DNA reads as TGCGCCAGCAGCTTGGGCTTCGCGGGAGAAGAGACCCAGTACTTC. Complete variable domain (other parts from reference TRBV5-1 and TRBJ2-5): KAGVTQTPRYLIKTRGQQVTLSCSPISGHRSVSWYQQTPGQGLQFLFEYFSETQRNKGNFPGRFSGRQFSNSRSEMNVSTLELGDSALYLCASSLGFAGEETQYFGPGTRLLVL.

The chain links TRBV7-6 to TRBJ2-7, with D uncertain. CDR3 length equals 11 residues. Germline V gives CDR1 SGHVS, CDR2 FNYEAQ. Deletions cut 3 bases from V and 5 bases from J, with 5 bases between. CDR3 nucleotide sequence: TGTGCCAGCAGCTTGATGCACGAGCAGTACTTC. This sequence encodes CASSLMHEQYF.

This clone is a singleton in its sample. The chain joins TRBV6-6 to TRBJ1-5; the D is unclear. Trimming left V 2 bases short and J 0 bases short, with 8 bases between. The CDR3 totals 15 residues. Germline loops: CDR1 MNHNY, CDR2 SVGAGI (reference sequence). The chain's CDR3 is CASSYRVNSNQPQHF. CDR3 nucleotides: TGTGCCAGCAGTTACCGCGTTAATAGCAATCAGCCCCAGCATTTT.

V and J are TRBV7-2 and TRBJ2-7; 7 positions match TRBD2. CDR1 and CDR2 from the germline V gene are SGHTA and FQGNSA. This CDR3 is built from 14 residues. Unmatched junction bases numbered 8, after V lost 3 bases and J lost 6 bases. CDR3 in DNA: TGTGCCAGCAGCTTTGACGGGGGGTCGCGCGAGCAGTACTTC. Its protein is CASSFDGGSREQYF. Using reference TRBV7-2 and TRBJ2-7 for the parts outside the CDR3, the full variable domain is GAGVSQSPSNKVTEKGKDVELRCDPISGHTALYWYRQSLGQGLEFLIYFQGNSAPDKSGLPSDRFSAERTGGSVSTLTIQRTQQEDSAVYLCASSFDGGSREQYFGPGTRLTVT.

This clone was detected once. Other DNA sequences from this sample encode an identical CDR3 as well. This CDR3 reads CASSLRGNEQFF. The CDR3, as DNA: TGTGCCAGCAGTTTGCGGGGGAATGAGCAGTTCTTC. The J gene is TRBJ2-1, the V gene TRBV27, with 7 bases fitting TRBD2. The germline gives CDR1 MNHEY, CDR2 SMNVEV (reference sequence). CDR3 length equals 12 residues. V was clipped by 3 bases and J by 7 bases; unmatched bases: 0.

Here the CDR3 DNA reads TGTGCCAGTAGTACGACAGGGGGCGACACCGGGGAGCTGTTTTTT. Encoded protein: CASSTTGGDTGELFF. The chain uses TRBV19 and TRBJ2-2; 10 bases are a match to TRBD1. Germline CDR1 and CDR2: LNHDA and SQIVND (reference sequence). The CDR3 spans 15 residues. The junction had 2 bases not matched to a gene; V was cut back by 4 bases and J by 3 bases.

CDR3 amino acids: CASSPPGGVGYTF. CDR3 coding DNA: TGTGCCAGCAGCCCCCCCGGGGGGGTCGGCTACACCTTC. The genes are TRBV5-6 and TRBJ1-2; D is possibly TRBD1 (5 bases). CDR1 is SGHDT, CDR2 YYEEEE, per germline. The CDR3 loop spans 13 amino acids. The V end lost 4 bases, the J end lost 8 bases, and 15 bases lay between the germline ends.

This clone was picked up one time. The chain combines TRBV9 with TRBJ1-2, with TRBD1 identical over 8 bases. With 0 bases clipped from V and 8 bases from J, the junction kept 9 bases outside the gene matches. Per germline, CDR1 SGDLS and CDR2 YYNGEE. The CDR3 totals 15 residues. CDR3 nucleotides: TGTGCCAGCAGCGTAGACCCTCAGGGGGCGCCGGGCTACACCTTC. It encodes CASSVDPQGAPGYTF.

The gene calls are TRBV28 and TRBJ2-2, with 7 bases matching TRBD1. CDR3 length: 15 amino acids. With V trimmed by 7 bases and J by 2 bases, 7 bases remained unmatched. Germline CDR1 is MDHEN and CDR2 is SYDVKM. The CDR3 here is CASTPGTANTGELFF. The CDR3 coding sequence is TGTGCCAGCACCCCTGGGACAGCAAACACCGGGGAGCTGTTTTTT.